The 17 T cell receptor beta chains listed next were all sequenced from one sample in a study of T cells in Graves' hyperthyroidism and ophthalmopathy. RNA transcripts were the template for amplifying TCR beta CDR3 regions. In the first-round RT-PCR of the TCR CDR3, the HTBI primer set was used. One entry per CDR3 protein results from TCRdb running MiXCR on the multiplex PCR reads. The repertoire has around 700,000 distinct CDR3 sequences, about 19% of them found once; the top ten carry roughly 17%. The sequenced material came from blood. The receptors were gathered from a woman aged 45-65 years with Graves' hyperthyroidism that later progressed to Graves' ophthalmopathy.

The chain links TRBV20-1 to TRBJ1-5, with D maybe TRBD1 (6 bases). The CDR3 has 14 amino acids. Trimming cost V 6 bases and J 10 bases, with 22 bases left between them. Germline loops: CDR1 DFQATT, CDR2 SNEGSKA (reference sequence). The CDR3: CSAIGGIRDQPQHF. CDR3 DNA: TGCAGTGCCATAGGGGGAATACGAGACCAACCCCAGCATTTT.

This clonotype was counted at least ten times. The chain is built from TRBV3-1 and TRBJ1-1; D is undetermined. Germline assignment: CDR1 LGHDT and CDR2 YNNKEL (reference sequence). CDR3 length: 15 residues. Deletions cut 0 bases from V and 4 bases from J, with 12 bases between. The CDR3, as DNA: TGTGCCAGCAGCCAAGATCTTGAGGGTCCCACTGAAGCTTTCTTT. Translation gives CASSQDLEGPTEAFF.

CDR3 nucleotides: TGTGCCAGCAGTATGGACGGGAGCTTGAACTCTAACTATGGCTACACCTTC. Its translation is CASSMDGSLNSNYGYTF. The chain uses TRBV6-1 and TRBJ1-2; D not certain. Trimming pared 5 bases from V and 0 bases from J, leaving 19 bases between. Germline V gene sequence: CDR1 MNHNS, CDR2 SASEGT. The CDR3 length is 17 residues.

The rearrangement joins TRBV7-9 to TRBJ2-1; maybe TRBD1 (9 bases). The CDR3 has 18 amino acids. Looked up from germline, CDR1 is SEHNR and CDR2 is FQNEAQ (reference sequence). The V end was cut by 5 bases, the J end by 2 bases, with 22 bases between. The CDR3 DNA reads TGTGCCAGCAGCACCCCGGACAGGGGACTAGAGACCTACAATGAGCAGTTCTTC. This sequence encodes CASSTPDRGLETYNEQFF.

In this sample, this clonotype turned up a few times. The rearrangement links TRBV29-1 to TRBJ2-3; tentative D call: TRBD1 (6 bases). Germline V CDR1 and CDR2: SQVTM, ANQGSEA. CDR3 length: 16 residues. V was pared by 0 bases and J by 5 bases, with 18 bases between. This chain's CDR3 is CSVEDLFRGERDTQYF. For the CDR3, the DNA is TGCAGCGTTGAAGATCTTTTCAGGGGCGAAAGAGATACGCAGTATTTT.

This clonotype was counted a few times. The chain is built from TRBV6-5 and TRBJ1-6; D unresolved. The CDR3 loop spans 15 amino acids. The V end was cut by 1 base, the J end by 8 bases, with 12 bases between. Germline CDR1 and CDR2: MNHEY and SVGAGI. DNA for the CDR3: TGTGCCAGCAGTTACTTTGTGACGGGAGATTCACCCCTCCACTTT. Amino acid sequence: CASSYFVTGDSPLHF.

Ten or more counts support this clonotype. This chain uses TRBV11-2 with TRBJ1-2; 9 bases match TRBD1. V gave up 4 bases and J gave up 4 bases; unmatched junction bases: 19. Germline V lookup: CDR1 SGHAT, CDR2 FQNNGV. The CDR3 length is 19 residues. The CDR3 DNA is TGTGCCAGCAGCTCCCTAAGGACAGGGGCGACGACCCTACGCTATGGCTACACCTTC. This translates into CASSSLRTGATTLRYGYTF. Complete variable domain (other parts from reference TRBV11-2 and TRBJ1-2): EAGVAQSPRYKIIEKRQSVAFWCNPISGHATLYWYQQILGQGPKLLIQFQNNGVVDDSQLPKDRFSAERLKGVDSTLKIQPAKLEDSAVYLCASSSLRTGATTLRYGYTFGSGTRLTVV.

This chain joins TRBV7-8 and TRBJ1-6; 7 positions agree with TRBD1. V dropped 4 bases and J dropped 16; count of bases not matched to a gene: 10. Per germline, CDR1 SGHVS and CDR2 FQNEAQ. The CDR3 is made up of 13 amino acids. CDR3 residues: CASSSDRVGVLHF. The DNA of the CDR3 is TGTGCCAGCAGCTCCGACAGGGTTGGGGTTCTCCACTTT.

This chain joins TRBV19 and TRBJ2-1, with TRBD2 matching 15 bases. V shed 8 bases and J 0 bases; nucleotides not matched to a gene: 2. The CDR3 is 16 residues long. Looked up from germline, CDR1 is LNHDA and CDR2 is SQIVND (reference sequence). CDR3 region: CASGLAGGPSYNEQFF. CDR3 in DNA: TGTGCCAGTGGACTAGCGGGGGGGCCCTCCTACAATGAGCAGTTCTTC.

The chain has TRBV11-2 and TRBJ2-3; unclear D gene. The CDR3 loop spans 13 amino acids. Germline V gene sequence: CDR1 SGHAT, CDR2 FQNNGV. V was pared by 3 bases and J by 5 bases, with 9 bases between. Here the CDR3 DNA reads TGTGCCAGCAGCTTTTGGTTAGGAGATACGCAGTATTTT. Its translation is CASSFWLGDTQYF.

This clonotype turned up a few times. The gene calls are TRBV3-1 and TRBJ2-7; no clear D. The germline V gene encodes CDR1 LGHDT and CDR2 YNNKEL (reference sequence). This CDR3 has 14 amino acids. Trimming removed 3 bases from V and 0 bases from J, with 9 bases in between. CDR3 sequence reads: CASSHSWNSYEQYF. In DNA, the CDR3 is TGTGCCAGCAGCCATAGTTGGAACTCCTACGAGCAGTACTTC.

The chain carries TRBV19 and TRBJ1-5, with TRBD1 as a possible D gene (5 bases). The V end was cut by 2 bases, the J end by 1 base, with 15 bases between. Germline V gene lookup returns CDR1 LNHDA and CDR2 SQIVND (reference sequence). This CDR3 contains 17 residues. As DNA, the CDR3 is TGTGCCAGTAGTATAAACTCGGCCAGGGCGAGCAATCAGCCCCAGCATTTT. Protein sequence: CASSINSARASNQPQHF.

V usage is TRBV9 and J usage is TRBJ2-1; 7 bases agree with TRBD1. Per the germline V gene, CDR1 is SGDLS and CDR2 is YYNGEE. V gave up 3 bases and J gave up 0 bases; unmatched junction bases: 6. The CDR3 covers 16 residues. This CDR3 reads CASSGPGTDSYNEQFF. In DNA, the CDR3 is TGTGCCAGCAGCGGGCCCGGGACAGACTCCTACAATGAGCAGTTCTTC.

The chain links TRBV7-8 to TRBJ1-2, with TRBD1 identical over 10 bases. The CDR3 contains 16 residues. Trimming took 5 bases from V and 4 from J; bases not matched to a gene: 10. From germline, CDR1 is SGHVS and CDR2 FQNEAQ. CDR3 in amino acids: CASSPDRGPFGYGYTF. In DNA, the CDR3 is TGTGCCAGCAGCCCCGACAGGGGGCCGTTTGGCTATGGCTACACCTTC. Complete variable domain (other parts from reference TRBV7-8 and TRBJ1-2): GAGVSQSPRYKVAKRGQDVALRCDPISGHVSLFWYQQALGQGPEFLTYFQNEAQLDKSGLPSDRFFAERPEGSVSTLKIQRTQQEDSAVYLCASSPDRGPFGYGYTFGSGTRLTVV.

The chain uses TRBV4-1 and TRBJ1-1; no clear D. The CDR3 is 12 amino acids. V gave up 0 bases and J gave up 10 bases, with 9 bases separating them. Germline V gives CDR1 MGHRA, CDR2 YSYEKL. The CDR3 reads CASSQDNRRAFF. The CDR3 nucleotides read TGCGCCAGCAGCCAAGACAATAGGCGAGCTTTCTTT.

There are many counts of this clonotype. The chain carries TRBV12-3 or TRBV12-4 and TRBJ1-4; TRBD1 is a possible D gene (5 bases). CDR3 size: 16 residues. Trimming pared 1 base from V and 4 bases from J, leaving 13 bases between. The CDR3 nucleotides are TGTGCCAGCAGTTTAGGGCTCGGGGCAGGTAATGAAAAACTGTTTTTT. Amino acids: CASSLGLGAGNEKLFF.

This clonotype was counted ten times or more. The chain joins TRBV5-1 to TRBJ2-3, with TRBD2 matching 11 bases. This CDR3 spans 16 amino acids. The junction had 5 bases not matched to a gene; V was cut back by 0 bases and J by 5 bases. CDR1 is SGHRS and CDR2 is YFSETQ in the germline V gene. The CDR3 loop reads CASSLGLAGTEDTQYF. DNA for the CDR3: TGCGCCAGCAGCTTGGGACTAGCGGGGACGGAAGATACGCAGTATTTT.